The T cell receptor beta chain described here comes from a study of T cell repertoires in cytomegalovirus infection. One entry per CDR3 protein, called by TCRdb with MiXCR from the reads. This sample has hundreds of thousands of distinct CDR3 sequences, with 30% to 40% found just once. Note on this clonotype: Its specificity is not known.

Trimming took 1 base from V and 7 from J, leaving 10 bases between them. The CDR3 is 13 amino acids. Germline CDR1 SEHNR, CDR2 FQNEAQ (reference sequence). The TCR originated in a human donor in good health (CMV status not recorded). Some clones in this sample may be carry-over from other donors' samples. The gene calls are TRBV7-9 and TRBJ1-2; D uncertain. The sequenced sample was cultured PBMCs, obtained from culture after CMV antigen stimulation. CDR3 bases: TGTGCCAGCAGCTTAGTCGGCAGAGCTGGCTACACCTTC. This gives the protein CASSLVGRAGYTF. The full variable domain, completed using reference TRBV7-9 and TRBJ1-2, is DTGVSQNPRHKITKRGQNVTFRCDPISEHNRLYWYRQTLGQGPEFLTYFQNEAQLEKSRLLSDRFSAERPKGSFSTLEIQRTEQGDSAMYLCASSLVGRAGYTFGSGTRLTVV.